Following are 24 T cell receptor beta chains from one sample sequenced in a study of cytomegalovirus exposure and HLA in healthy donors. This PCR relied on a set of 60 Vbeta primers and 13 Jbeta primers. Profiled with immunoSEQ multiplex PCR; TCRdb holds only in-frame clones, not every one. This sample's table has under 200,000 clones. Sequencing was carried out using PBMCs. The origin of the receptors is a man under 40 in good health and CMV-seronegative.

V usage is TRBV19 and J usage is TRBJ2-7; 8 nucleotides match TRBD1. V shed 4 bases and J 6 bases; nucleotides not matched to a gene: 8. The CDR3 spans 14 residues. Germline V gene sequence: CDR1 LNHDA, CDR2 SQIVND (reference sequence). CDR3: CASSKGTGMREQYF. DNA for the CDR3: TGTGCCAGTAGTAAGGGGACAGGTATGCGCGAGCAGTACTTC.

V is TRBV27 and J is TRBJ1-5, with a weak D call TRBD1 (5 bases). Germline V gene lookup returns CDR1 MNHEY and CDR2 SMNVEV (reference sequence). V shed 2 bases and J shed 2 bases, with 13 bases lying between them. This CDR3 has 16 residues. The CDR3 sequence is CASSLRWGGGNQPQHF. CDR3 coding DNA: TGTGCCAGCAGTTTACGCTGGGGCGGTGGCAATCAGCCCCAGCATTTT.

The rearrangement joins TRBV4-1 to TRBJ1-5; D unresolved. The CDR3 is made up of 16 amino acids. Germline values: CDR1 MGHRA, CDR2 YSYEKL. V shed 4 bases and J shed 0 bases, with 13 bases lying between them. The CDR3 reads CASSLLPGDSNQPQHF. The CDR3 region has the DNA TGCGCCAGCAGCCTATTACCGGGAGATAGCAATCAGCCCCAGCATTTT.

The CDR3 sequence: CASSPGTSGSTDTQYF. In DNA form, the CDR3 reads TGTGCCAGCAGCCCCGGGACTAGCGGGAGCACAGATACGCAGTATTTT. The chain recombines TRBV11-2 with TRBJ2-3; TRBD2 agrees at 12 bases. V shed 5 bases and J 0 bases; nucleotides not matched to a gene: 3. The CDR3 covers 16 residues. In germline, CDR1 is SGHAT, CDR2 FQNNGV.

The chain is built from TRBV25-1 and TRBJ2-7, with 8 positions matching TRBD1. This CDR3 contains 14 residues. With V trimmed by 1 base and J by 4 bases, 3 bases remained unmatched. CDR1 and CDR2 from the germline V gene are MGHDK and SYGVNS. CDR3 sequence reads: CASSESQGAYEQYF. The CDR3 bases are TGTGCCAGCAGTGAATCCCAGGGGGCGTACGAGCAGTACTTC.

The chain combines TRBV7-2 with TRBJ1-2, with 9 bases matching TRBD1. V shed 8 bases, J shed 4 bases, and the junction held 8 bases outside the gene matches. The CDR3 is 14 amino acids. Looked up from germline, CDR1 is SGHTA and CDR2 is FQGNSA. CDR3 DNA: TGTGCCAGCGGGACAGGACAGGGGACCTATGGCTACACCTTC. Its translation: CASGTGQGTYGYTF.

The chain recombines TRBV30 with TRBJ1-2, with 7 bases matching TRBD1. Germline V gene sequence: CDR1 GTSNPN, CDR2 SVGIG (reference sequence). The CDR3 length is 18 residues. With V trimmed by 8 bases and J by 8 bases, 29 bases remained unmatched. The CDR3 spells CARKTTPEVGGIVGGYTF. The CDR3 DNA reads as TGTGCCCGGAAAACGACCCCGGAAGTAGGGGGCATCGTGGGGGGCTACACCTTC.

The V and J genes are TRBV10-3 and TRBJ1-1; possible D gene TRBD1, 5 bases. CDR1 and CDR2 (germline): ENHRY, SYGVKD. The CDR3 runs 13 residues. Trimming stripped 2 bases from V and 8 bases from J, with 12 bases between. This CDR3 reads CAISEETAREAFF. The CDR3 nucleotides read TGTGCCATCAGTGAGGAGACAGCGAGGGAAGCTTTCTTT.

Turning to this clone: An end of the junction differs from the germline gene, which may be a read error. This chain's CDR3 is CAWSVQSANTIYF. The DNA for the CDR3 is TGTGCCTGGAGTGTACAGTCTGCAAACACCATATATTTT. This chain links TRBV30 with TRBJ1-3; D not certain. The CDR3 totals 13 residues. The germline V gene encodes CDR1 GTSNPN and CDR2 SVGIG (reference sequence).

The J gene is TRBJ1-1, the V gene TRBV4-3; D ambiguous. Germline V gene data show CDR1 as LGHNA and CDR2 as YSLEER. V lost 0 bases and J 1 base, leaving 15 bases between the germline ends. The length of the CDR3 is 17 residues. The CDR3 bases are TGCGCCAGCAGCCAAGATCATCGGCCGGGTTCGAACACTGAAGCTTTCTTT. Protein product: CASSQDHRPGSNTEAFF.

The chain has TRBV19 and TRBJ1-4; D is unresolved. The V and J ends lost 1 base and 3 bases respectively, with 15 bases between them. The CDR3 sequence is 17 residues long. CDR1 and CDR2 (germline): LNHDA, SQIVND (reference sequence). CDR3 bases: TGTGCCAGTAGTATAGGTACCCGCAGATCCTCTAATGAAAAACTGTTTTTT. This translates into CASSIGTRRSSNEKLFF.

The gene calls are TRBV9 and TRBJ1-1; 7 bases fit TRBD1. The CDR3 spans 14 residues. V lost 4 bases, J lost 3 bases, and 6 bases stayed unmatched. CDR1 is SGDLS, CDR2 YYNGEE, per germline. The CDR3 is CASSPGGKDTEAFF. CDR3 bases: TGTGCCAGCAGCCCAGGGGGTAAGGACACTGAAGCTTTCTTT.

CDR3 bases: TGTGCCAGCAGCCTTTCAGGGGCCACAGATACGCAGTATTTT. Its protein product is CASSLSGATDTQYF. The rearrangement links TRBV7-6 to TRBJ2-3; TRBD1 is a possible D gene (6 bases). CDR1 is SGHVS, CDR2 FNYEAQ, per germline. Trimming left V 5 bases short and J 2 bases short, with 11 bases between. The CDR3 totals 14 residues.

The chain couples TRBV30 to TRBJ1-5, with TRBD1 matching over 7 bases. This CDR3 contains 12 residues. Germline CDR1 is GTSNPN and CDR2 is SVGIG (reference sequence). Trimming took 8 bases from V and 7 from J; bases not matched to a gene: 8. CDR3 sequence (DNA): TGTGCCGGAGGGCAGGGGGACCAGCCCCAGCATTTT. It is translated as CAGGQGDQPQHF.

V gene TRBV13 combines with J gene TRBJ2-5; the match to TRBD2 covers 11 bases. Germline V gene data show CDR1 as PRHDT and CDR2 as FYEKMQ (reference sequence). CDR3 length equals 16 residues. Losses at the gene ends were 5 bases for V and 0 bases for J; bases not matched to a gene: 5. CDR3 sequence: CASSLTSGANQETQYF. CDR3 nucleotide sequence: TGTGCCAGCAGCCTGACTAGCGGGGCTAACCAAGAGACCCAGTACTTC.

The chain recombines TRBV4-2 with TRBJ1-6, with 7 positions matching TRBD1. The CDR3 covers 20 residues. J gave up 7 bases and V 0 bases, and 18 bases lay outside the gene matches. Germline-derived CDR1 and CDR2 are LGHNA and YNFKEQ. The chain's CDR3 is CASSQDTVQGDSSRNSPLHF. CDR3 nucleotide sequence: TGTGCCAGCAGCCAAGATACCGTGCAGGGGGACAGCTCGCGAAATTCACCCCTCCACTTT.

The rearrangement links TRBV29-1 to TRBJ1-1, with TRBD1 identical over 8 bases. V shed 6 bases, J shed 0 bases, and the junction held 9 bases outside the gene matches. The CDR3 contains 15 residues. Germline values: CDR1 SQVTM, CDR2 ANQGSEA. CDR3 residues: CSVFGQGSVNTEAFF. The CDR3 coding sequence is TGCAGCGTGTTCGGACAGGGAAGTGTGAACACTGAAGCTTTCTTT.

This chain connects TRBV18 to TRBJ2-7; D might be TRBD1 (5 bases). The CDR3 has 12 amino acids. CDR1 and CDR2 from the germline V gene are KGHSH and LQKENI. With 7 bases removed from V and 6 bases from J, the gap between germline ends came to 13 bases. The CDR3 DNA sequence: TGTGCCAGCTGTACAGGAGCAAGCGAGCAGTACTTC. Protein product: CASCTGASEQYF.

The CDR3 spells CASSLPLTGGTDTQYF. DNA for the CDR3: TGCGCCAGCAGCTTACCCCTAACAGGGGGCACAGATACGCAGTATTTT. The rearrangement joins TRBV5-1 to TRBJ2-3, with TRBD1 identical over 7 bases. The germline V gene encodes CDR1 SGHRS and CDR2 YFSETQ. J lost 1 base, V lost 2 bases, and 7 bases had no gene match. CDR3 length: 16 amino acids.

The rearrangement links TRBV5-4 to TRBJ2-3, with 12 bases lining up with TRBD2. CDR1 is SGHNT and CDR2 is YYREEE in the germline V gene (reference sequence). The CDR3 contains 16 residues. With V trimmed by 4 bases and J by 2 bases, 5 bases remained unmatched. The CDR3 loop reads CASSPGLAGPTDTQYF. CDR3 nucleotide sequence: TGTGCCAGCAGCCCCGGACTAGCGGGGCCCACAGATACGCAGTATTTT.

In regard to this clone: Different DNA sequences within this sample yield the same CDR3. The chain combines TRBV2 with TRBJ2-1; TRBD2 aligns across 10 bases. There are 15 residues in the CDR3. The V and J ends lost 2 bases and 5 bases, in that order; junction bases with no gene match: 3. Germline loops: CDR1 SNHLY, CDR2 FYNNEI. The CDR3 DNA sequence: TGTGCCAGCAGTGAATCCCTAGCGGGAGACAATGAGCAGTTCTTC. This codes for CASSESLAGDNEQFF.

A remark on this clone: The germline gene is not matched at one end of the junction; a read error may be the cause. The genes are TRBV27 and TRBJ2-7; weak D call: TRBD2 (6 bases). There are 13 residues in the CDR3. The germline V gene encodes CDR1 MNHEY and CDR2 SMNVEV (reference sequence). Here the CDR3 reads CASSKYGGYGQYF. In DNA form, the CDR3 reads TGTGCCAGCAGTAAATACGGGGGATACGGGCAGTACTTC.

The chain employs TRBV5-1 and TRBJ2-1, with TRBD2 identical over 9 bases. The germline V gene has CDR1 SGHRS and CDR2 YFSETQ. This CDR3 region has 15 residues. Losses at the gene ends were 2 bases for V and 6 bases for J; bases not matched to a gene: 6. DNA for the CDR3: TGCGCCAGCAGCTTATGGAGTAGCGGGAGCAATGAGCAGTTCTTC. Its protein is CASSLWSSGSNEQFF.

V and J are TRBV29-1 and TRBJ2-7, with D hard to call. The V gene's germline CDR1 is SQVTM and CDR2 ANQGSEA. The CDR3 contains 9 residues. The DNA for the CDR3 is TGCATCGCCAAGCACGAGCAGTACTTC. It encodes CIAKHEQYF.